This T cell receptor (beta chain) is drawn from a study of T cell clonality in common variable immunodeficiency. The method was immunoSEQ multiplex PCR; TCRdb's version includes in-frame clones alone and lacks a portion of them. The sample was found to contain under 40,000 clones, and every one recurs. Comment on this clone: Its antigen is not known. The read falls 3 residues short of the CDR3 end, and the missing part is taken from the germline J gene.

There are 14 residues in the CDR3. Germline V CDR1 and CDR2: SGHTA, FQGNSA. With 5 bases clipped from V and 7 bases from J, the junction kept 8 bases outside the gene matches. Whole-study results and caveats: In common variable immunodeficiency, TCR beta chains reportedly carried fewer deletions and N-nucleotide insertions. What drives increased CVID clonality needs T cell subpopulation sequencing.

V gene TRBV7-2 combines with J gene TRBJ1-1; 9 bases match TRBD1. This clonotype was obtained from a human donor with common variable immunodeficiency. The sequenced sample consisted of peripheral blood mononuclear cells. This CDR3 reads CASSTGQGTFEAFF. The covered CDR3 bases are TGTGCCAGCAGCACAGGACAGGGGACATTTGAA.